In this sample, the clone carrying this TCR beta chain turned up many times. TCRdb itself ran the 5' RACE reads through MiXCR, one entry per CDR3 protein. The sample consists of tens of thousands of distinct CDR3 sequences, 25% of them appearing once. CDR1 is DFQATT and CDR2 is SNEGSKA in the germline V gene (reference sequence). V dropped 0 bases and J dropped 0; count of bases not matched to a gene: 10. The CDR3 is 18 amino acids. This sample was included in a study of neurological immune-mediated disorders. The chain employs TRBV20-1 and TRBJ2-3; TRBD2 aligns across 9 bases. This TCR was sampled from a woman in her 70s in good health. The specimen sequenced was PBMCs. CDR3 coding DNA: TGCAGTGCTAGAGATTTGAGGCGGGAGGGTATTAGCACAGATACGCAGTATTTT. Its protein product is CSARDLRREGISTDTQYF.